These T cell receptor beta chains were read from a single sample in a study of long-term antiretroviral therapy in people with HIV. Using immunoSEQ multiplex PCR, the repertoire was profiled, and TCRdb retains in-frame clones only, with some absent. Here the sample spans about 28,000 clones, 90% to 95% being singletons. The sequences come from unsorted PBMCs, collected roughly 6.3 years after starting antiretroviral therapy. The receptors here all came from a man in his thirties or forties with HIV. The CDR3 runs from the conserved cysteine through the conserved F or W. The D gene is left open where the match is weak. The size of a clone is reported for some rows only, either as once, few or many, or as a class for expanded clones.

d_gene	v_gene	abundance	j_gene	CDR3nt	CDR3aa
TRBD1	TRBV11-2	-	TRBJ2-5	TGTGCCAGCAGCTTACGGTGGGACAGGGGCTCACCCCCACCCCAGTACTTC	CASSLRWDRGSPPPQYF
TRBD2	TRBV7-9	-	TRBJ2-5	TGTGCCAGCAGCCCCCGGGAGGGGGGCAAGACCCAGTACTTC	CASSPREGGKTQYF
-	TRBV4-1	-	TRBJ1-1	TGCGCCAGCAGCCTAACCAGGCAGGGCACTGAAGCTTTCTTT	CASSLTRQGTEAFF
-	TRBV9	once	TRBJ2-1	TGTGCCAGCAGCGTAGAAGGCCCATTCGCCTACAATGAGCAGTTCTTC	CASSVEGPFAYNEQFF
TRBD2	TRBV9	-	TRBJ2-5	TGTGCCAGCAGCGCCGGACTAGCGGGATGGGGGGAGACCCAGTACTTC	CASSAGLAGWGETQYF
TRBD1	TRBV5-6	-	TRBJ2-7	TGTGCCAGCAGCTTCGGACAGGGGAACTACGAGCAGTACTTC	CASSFGQGNYEQYF
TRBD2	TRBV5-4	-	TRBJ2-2	TGTGCCAGCAGCTTGAACGGGGGGTACACCGGGGAGCTGTTTTTT	CASSLNGGYTGELFF
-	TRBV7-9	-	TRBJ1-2	TGTGCCAGCAGCTTAATCCCGGCCTCTAACTATGGCTACACCTTC	CASSLIPASNYGYTF
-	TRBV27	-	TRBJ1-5	TGTGCCAGCAGTTCTGAGACTGGGCCCCAGCATTTT	CASSSETGPQHF
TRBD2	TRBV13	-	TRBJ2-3	TGTGCCAGCAGCTTTAGTAGCGGGGGCACAGATACGCAGTATTTT	CASSFSSGGTDTQYF
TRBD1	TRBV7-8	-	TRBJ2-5	TGTGCCAGCAGCTTAGGGGGACAGGGTTGGCAAGAGACCCAGTACTTC	CASSLGGQGWQETQYF
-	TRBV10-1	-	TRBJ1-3	TGCGCCAGCAGTGATGGCAGTTCCTCTGGAAACACCATATATTTT	CASSDGSSSGNTIYF
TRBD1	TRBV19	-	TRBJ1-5	TGTGCCAGTAGTGAGACAGGGGGCAATCAGCCCCAGCATTTT	CASSETGGNQPQHF
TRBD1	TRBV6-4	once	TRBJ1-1	TGTGCCAGCAGCCAATACAGGGGTACTGAAGCTTTCTTT	CASSQYRGTEAFF
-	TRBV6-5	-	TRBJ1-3	TGTGCCAGCAGTTACTCTTCCTACTCTGGAAACACCATATATTTT	CASSYSSYSGNTIYF